The 18 T cell receptor beta chains given below trace back to one sample, sequenced in a study of Ad26.COV2.S vaccination and SARS-CoV-2 variants. Noted treatment: some 20 received Ad26.COV2.S at low or high dose, single or two shots; a few received placebo; per-sample allocation not given. Samples analyzed were those drawn on day 63 after the first vaccine or placebo injection. Using immunoSEQ multiplex PCR, the repertoire was profiled, and TCRdb retains in-frame clones only, with some absent. Here the sample spans about 680,000 clones, more than 80% being singletons. The sequencing here drew on peripheral blood, taken in a trial of Ad26.COV2.S vaccine versus placebo. These receptors were taken from a person between 18 and 59 years old who received the Ad26.COV2.S COVID-19 vaccine or a placebo.

The rearrangement uses TRBV15 and TRBJ2-7; D possibly corresponds to TRBD2 (7 bases). Looked up from germline, CDR1 is LNHNV and CDR2 is YYDKDF (reference sequence). The CDR3 totals 14 residues. Trimming stripped 5 bases from V and 4 bases from J, with 15 bases between. The CDR3 bases are TGTGCCACCAGCCCCGGAGGGGGGGTGTACGAGCAGTACTTC. Its protein is CATSPGGGVYEQYF.

V and J are TRBV11-3 and TRBJ2-1; TRBD2 agrees at 8 bases. This CDR3 spans 13 amino acids. The germline V gene encodes CDR1 SGHNT and CDR2 YENEEA. J was trimmed by 6 bases and V by 5 bases; bases with no gene match: 3. CDR3 residues: CASSGTSGNEQFF. As DNA, the CDR3 is TGTGCCAGCAGCGGGACTAGTGGCAATGAGCAGTTCTTC.

The rearrangement links TRBV5-4 to TRBJ1-2, with D unresolved. V lost 4 bases, J lost 8 bases, and 21 bases lay in between. This CDR3 has 15 amino acids. CDR1 SGHNT and CDR2 YYREEE come from the germline V gene (reference sequence). The CDR3 DNA reads TGTGCCAGCAGCCCCACTGGTGGGTCCGGAGGCGGCTACACCTTC. Its protein product is CASSPTGGSGGGYTF.

J is TRBJ2-5 and V is TRBV12-3 or TRBV12-4, with D possibly being TRBD2 (5 bases). This CDR3 has 13 residues. Trimming left V 6 bases short and J 2 bases short, with 10 bases between. The CDR3 sequence is CASSLGLQETQYF. The CDR3 nucleotides read TGTGCCAGCAGCCTCGGACTGCAAGAGACCCAGTACTTC.

The chain joins TRBV19 to TRBJ1-4; TRBD1 might be the D (5 bases). The length of the CDR3 is 17 residues. Between the trimmed V and J ends, which lost 0 bases and 3 bases, there was a span of 14 bases. Germline lookup yields CDR1 LNHDA and CDR2 SQIVND (reference sequence). In DNA form, the CDR3 reads TGTGCCAGTAGTATAGACAGGGCAGCGACGGCTAATGAAAAACTGTTTTTT. Translation: CASSIDRAATANEKLFF.

The gene calls are TRBV5-1 and TRBJ2-7, with 9 bases matching TRBD1. V was pared by 4 bases and J by 2 bases, with 4 bases of the junction left unmatched. The CDR3 length is 14 residues. Germline CDR1 SGHRS, CDR2 YFSETQ. The CDR3 region is CASSARDRAYEQYF. The CDR3 nucleotides read TGCGCCAGCAGCGCCCGGGACAGGGCCTACGAGCAGTACTTC.

The V call is TRBV19, the J call TRBJ2-7, with a tentative D call TRBD2 (5 bases). Germline-derived CDR1 and CDR2 are LNHDA and SQIVND (reference sequence). The CDR3 is 11 residues long. V lost 9 bases, J lost 2 bases, and 8 bases lay in between. As DNA, the CDR3 is TGTGCCAGCGGGATGACCTACGAGCAGTACTTC. Translated, it gives CASGMTYEQYF.

As to this clone: Other nucleotide sequences from this sample produce the same CDR3. The chain combines TRBV13 with TRBJ2-1; possible D gene TRBD1, 5 bases. There are 14 residues in the CDR3. Germline assignment: CDR1 PRHDT and CDR2 FYEKMQ (reference sequence). The germline V and J ends were trimmed by 0 bases and 7 bases, with 10 bases remaining between them. CDR3 bases: TGTGCCAGCAGCTTAGGGCAGGGTGGGAATGAGCAGTTCTTC. It codes for CASSLGQGGNEQFF.

V and J are TRBV9 and TRBJ2-1; 7 positions agree with TRBD2. Trimming removed 0 bases from V and 8 bases from J; junction bases left unmatched: 11. The CDR3 sequence is 16 residues long. In germline, CDR1 is SGDLS, CDR2 YYNGEE. CDR3: CASSVGPPGLWDEQFF. CDR3 coding DNA: TGTGCCAGCAGCGTAGGGCCTCCGGGACTATGGGATGAGCAGTTCTTC.

The chain joins TRBV11-2 to TRBJ2-4, with D perhaps matching TRBD2 (6 bases). This CDR3 is built from 15 residues. V was shortened by 0 bases and J by 6 bases, with 12 bases between the two germline ends. The germline V gene has CDR1 SGHAT and CDR2 FQNNGV. CDR3 DNA sequence: TGTGCCAGCAGCTTAGACGGGAGCGGCGGAAACATTCAGTACTTC. Protein product: CASSLDGSGGNIQYF. Full variable domain (missing parts from reference TRBV11-2 and TRBJ2-4): EAGVAQSPRYKIIEKRQSVAFWCNPISGHATLYWYQQILGQGPKLLIQFQNNGVVDDSQLPKDRFSAERLKGVDSTLKIQPAKLEDSAVYLCASSLDGSGGNIQYFGAGTRLSVL.

This clone appeared once. The genes are TRBV2 and TRBJ1-6; D is possibly TRBD1 (6 bases). V lost 5 bases and J 5 bases, leaving 13 bases between the germline ends. The length of the CDR3 is 15 residues. Germline loops: CDR1 SNHLY, CDR2 FYNNEI. This chain's CDR3 is CASSWGRQNNSPLHF. CDR3 DNA sequence: TGTGCCAGCAGTTGGGGGCGGCAAAATAATTCACCCCTCCACTTT.

This clone was recorded a few times. V usage is TRBV2 and J usage is TRBJ2-7, with a tentative D call TRBD1 (6 bases). The CDR3 runs 14 residues. CDR1 is SNHLY, CDR2 FYNNEI, per germline. Trimming left V 8 bases short and J 6 bases short, with 20 bases between. CDR3 residues: CASQSPTGYIEQYF. The CDR3 DNA follows: TGTGCCAGCCAATCCCCGACAGGCTACATCGAGCAGTACTTC.

The J gene is TRBJ2-1, the V gene TRBV7-9; 10 bases are a match to TRBD1. Looked up from germline, CDR1 is SEHNR and CDR2 is FQNEAQ (reference sequence). V dropped 5 bases and J dropped 6; count of bases not matched to a gene: 13. This CDR3 region has 17 residues. CDR3 amino acids: CASSPPSGTGAGNEQFF. The DNA of the CDR3 is TGTGCCAGCAGCCCCCCCTCCGGGACAGGGGCGGGCAATGAGCAGTTCTTC.

The chain couples TRBV9 to TRBJ2-5, with D perhaps matching TRBD2 (5 bases). The CDR3 spans 16 residues. Germline V gives CDR1 SGDLS, CDR2 YYNGEE. Trimming pared 1 base from V and 5 bases from J, leaving 18 bases between. CDR3 in amino acids: CASSVSVEGGRETQYF. CDR3 bases: TGTGCCAGCAGCGTATCGGTAGAGGGTGGTCGGGAGACCCAGTACTTC.

CDR3 sequence reads: CASSDGDEQFF. The DNA of the CDR3 is TGCGCCAGCAGTGATGGAGATGAGCAGTTCTTC. J is TRBJ2-1 and V is TRBV10-1; D is unresolved. V shed 3 bases and J shed 8 bases, with 5 bases lying between them. CDR1 WNHNN and CDR2 SYGVQD come from the germline V gene (reference sequence). This CDR3 region has 11 residues.

This rearrangement joins TRBV2 to TRBJ1-2; the match to TRBD1 covers 7 bases. V gave up 5 bases and J gave up 7 bases; unmatched junction bases: 13. CDR1 and CDR2 from the germline V gene are SNHLY and FYNNEI. The CDR3 totals 15 residues. The CDR3 loop is CASSSSPQGVGGYTF. The CDR3 coding sequence is TGTGCCAGCAGTTCGTCACCTCAGGGGGTAGGTGGCTACACCTTC.

This rearrangement joins TRBV2 to TRBJ1-6; D remains unclear. Germline-derived CDR1 and CDR2 are SNHLY and FYNNEI. The CDR3 spans 16 residues. Trimming pared 3 bases from V and 6 bases from J, leaving 15 bases between. This CDR3 is CASSDPGFPPNSPLHF. CDR3 sequence (DNA): TGTGCCAGCAGTGATCCGGGGTTTCCCCCTAATTCACCCCTCCACTTT.

This chain links TRBV6-5 with TRBJ1-4, with 8 bases identical to TRBD1. CDR3 length equals 16 residues. Germline loops: CDR1 MNHEY, CDR2 SVGAGI. Trimming took 4 bases from V and 4 from J; bases not matched to a gene: 8. This CDR3 is CASSLGMGQVNEKLFF. CDR3 nucleotide sequence: TGTGCCAGCAGTTTGGGGATGGGACAGGTTAATGAAAAACTGTTTTTT.